The clone carrying this TCR beta chain was seen a single time. This record belongs to a study of shared clonotypes between healthy human individuals. The CDR3 runs 14 residues. Germline CDR1 reads MNHEY; CDR2 reads SMNVEV (reference sequence). V was trimmed by 1 base and J by 7 bases, leaving 11 bases between them. Assay used: immunoSEQ multiplex PCR; TCRdb lists only in-frame clones, some missing. Among hundreds of thousands of clones listed, around 96% were seen once. Naive CD8 isolation took CD45RO-negative cells positively selected for CCR7 and excluded terminally differentiated effector memory CD45RA+ cells.

The origin of this receptor is a woman in her twenties or thirties in good health. Sequenced sample: naive CD8+ T cells sorted from blood. The chain has TRBV27 and TRBJ2-1; no firm D call. In DNA, the CDR3 is TGTGCCAGCAGTTTATTAGGTTACCCAAATGAGCAGTTCTTC. This translates into CASSLLGYPNEQFF.